Listed below are T cell receptor beta chains from one sample, sequenced in a study of cytomegalovirus exposure and HLA in healthy donors. Clones were sequenced by immunoSEQ multiplex PCR, and TCRdb holds only the in-frame ones, with some missing. The sample holds around 50,000 clones, around four fifths seen once. Sequences were obtained from PBMCs. Source of these receptors: a man aged 50-59 years in good health and CMV-seronegative. The CDR3 runs from the conserved cysteine through the conserved F or W. A D gene is named only where the DNA matches it firmly. The size entry is marked missing in some rows and otherwise reads once, few, many or a size class.

v_gene: TRBV6-1
abundance: NA
j_gene: TRBJ2-7
d_gene: TRBD1
CDR3nt: TGTGCCAGCAGTAGAATTCCGGGACAGGGCGAGCAGTACTTC
CDR3aa: CASSRIPGQGEQYF

v_gene: TRBV19
abundance: NA
j_gene: TRBJ1-1
d_gene: NA
CDR3nt: TGTGCCAGTAGTATAACGGGCGGGAAGAACACTGAAGCTTTCTTT
CDR3aa: CASSITGGKNTEAFF

v_gene: TRBV19
abundance: NA
j_gene: TRBJ2-7
d_gene: TRBD2
CDR3nt: TGTGCCAGTAGCCGGACTAGCGCTACCGGCGAGCAGTACTTC
CDR3aa: CASSRTSATGEQYF

v_gene: TRBV14
abundance: NA
j_gene: TRBJ2-5
d_gene: TRBD1
CDR3nt: TGTGCCAGCAGCCAAGATGGAACAGGGGGCAGGCAAGAGACCCAGTACTTC
CDR3aa: CASSQDGTGGRQETQYF

v_gene: TRBV5-4
abundance: few
j_gene: TRBJ2-5
d_gene: TRBD2
CDR3nt: TGTGCCAGCAGACTAGCGGGGGGTTCACAAGAGACCCAGTACTTC
CDR3aa: CASRLAGGSQETQYF

v_gene: TRBV14
abundance: once
j_gene: TRBJ2-3
d_gene: NA
CDR3nt: TGTGCCAGCAGCCAAGATCTAGAGACCTGGGATACGCAGTATTTT
CDR3aa: CASSQDLETWDTQYF

v_gene: TRBV5-4
abundance: NA
j_gene: TRBJ2-7
d_gene: TRBD2
CDR3nt: TGTGCCAGCAGCCCCTCACGACTAGCGGGGCTTGAGGAGCAGTACTTC
CDR3aa: CASSPSRLAGLEEQYF

v_gene: TRBV5-1
abundance: NA
j_gene: TRBJ2-1
d_gene: NA
CDR3nt: TGCGCCAGCATGGGTTCGGGACACTACTACAATGAGCAGTTCTTC
CDR3aa: CASMGSGHYYNEQFF

v_gene: TRBV28
abundance: NA
j_gene: TRBJ2-6
d_gene: NA
CDR3nt: TGTGCCAGCAGTTCCCTCCGGGTCTCCCAAGGAGGGGCCAACGTCCTGACTTTC
CDR3aa: CASSSLRVSQGGANVLTF

v_gene: TRBV28
abundance: NA
j_gene: TRBJ2-3
d_gene: TRBD2
CDR3nt: TGTGCCAGCAGTTTGAGCGGGGCATCGGCAGATACGCAGTATTTT
CDR3aa: CASSLSGASADTQYF